This record concerns one TCR beta chain sequence. This CDR3 is 12 amino acids long. Trimming shortened V by 1 base and J by 3 bases, and 4 bases separated the two germline ends. Germline V lookup: CDR1 SGHKS, CDR2 YYEKEE (reference sequence). PCR used 60 Vbeta primers and 13 Jbeta primers. Only in-frame clones appear in the TCRdb table, and some are missing; sequencing was by immunoSEQ multiplex PCR. The table shows some 200,000 clones, with roughly four fifths occurring only once. This sample is part of a study of cytomegalovirus exposure and HLA in healthy donors. Specimen: PBMCs. The TCR originated in a woman aged 40 to 49 in good health and CMV-seronegative. V and J are TRBV5-5 and TRBJ1-1; D gene unclear. The CDR3 sequence: CASSLRDTEAFF. The CDR3 DNA follows: TGTGCCAGCAGCTTGCGGGACACTGAAGCTTTCTTT.